One and the same sample provided the 20 T cell receptor beta chains below, sequenced in a study of post-analysis software for immune sequencing data. Study-wide points: Patients showed TRBV5-6, TRBV5-1 and TRBV20-1 among about five TRBV segments more frequent than in controls.

TCR beta libraries were prepared from cDNA with unique molecular identifiers. TCRdb re-called the PCR reads with MiXCR, one entry per CDR3 protein. The sample consists of about 760,000 distinct CDR3 sequences, about 27% of them appearing once. Their antigens remain unidentified. The source material was blood. These receptors were obtained from a girl between 10 and 17 years old with multiple sclerosis.

This clonotype was counted between two and nine times. The chain uses TRBV20-1 and TRBJ2-1, with D possibly matching TRBD2 (5 bases). From germline, CDR1 is DFQATT and CDR2 SNEGSKA (reference sequence). Trimming removed 1 base from V and 14 bases from J, with 21 bases in between. The CDR3 spans 14 residues. The CDR3: CSARVPGINNREFF. CDR3 nucleotides: TGCAGTGCTAGAGTGCCCGGGATTAATAATAGGGAGTTCTTC.

Comments on this clonotype: Compared with germline, one end of the junction differs, possibly owing to a read error. The rearrangement links TRBV7-7 to TRBJ2-3; 11 bases agree with TRBD2. Germline values: CDR1 SSHAT, CDR2 FNYEAQ (reference sequence). The CDR3 contains 18 residues. DNA of the CDR3: TGTACCAGCAGCTTATCCCCCCCGACTAGCGGGACGACAGATACGCAGTATTTT. This codes for CTSSLSPPTSGTTDTQYF.

This clonotype occurred once. V gene TRBV9 combines with J gene TRBJ2-4; possible D gene TRBD1, 5 bases. Germline CDR1 reads SGDLS; CDR2 reads YYNGEE. Trimming stripped 0 bases from V and 5 bases from J, with 12 bases between. There are 15 residues in the CDR3. Written as DNA, the CDR3 is TGTGCCAGCAGCGTAGGGGGCACTGGCCAAAACATTCAGTACTTC. Its translation: CASSVGGTGQNIQYF. The variable domain in full, with the rest retrieved from reference TRBV9 and TRBJ2-4, is DSGVTQTPKHLITATGQRVTLRCSPRSGDLSVYWYQQSLDQGLQFLIQYYNGEERAKGNILERFSAQQFPDLHSELNLSSLELGDSALYFCASSVGGTGQNIQYFGAGTRLSVL.

Only one count was recorded for this clonotype. Germline is not matched at one junction end, which may reflect a read error. The chain employs TRBV6-4 and TRBJ1-2; 11 bases agree with TRBD1. The CDR3 extends over 23 amino acids. In germline, CDR1 is MRHNA, CDR2 SNTAGT. In nucleotides, the CDR3 is TGTGCCAGCACTGACCGCCCCGACATGAGGGGGCGGGGACAGGGGGGATCTAGCTATGGCTACACCTTC. Translated, it gives CASTDRPDMRGRGQGGSSYGYTF.

The rearrangement joins TRBV27 to TRBJ1-1; 7 bases are a match to TRBD1. Germline CDR1 is MNHEY and CDR2 is SMNVEV (reference sequence). The CDR3 totals 16 residues. The junction had 8 bases not matched to a gene; V was cut back by 3 bases and J by 1 base. The CDR3 loop reads CASSFWGHRGNTEAFF. The CDR3 DNA is TGTGCCAGCAGTTTCTGGGGACACAGGGGGAACACTGAAGCTTTCTTT.

The table lists this clonotype with a few counts. The chain employs TRBV20-1 and TRBJ2-3; 8 bases align to TRBD1. The CDR3 is made up of 15 amino acids. The germline CDR1 and CDR2 sequences are DFQATT and SNEGSKA (reference sequence). Germline trimming cut 6 bases from V and 4 bases from J; bases unmatched to any gene: 12. CDR3 coding DNA: TGCAGTGCGGGAGACAGGGGCGGGTCGGCAGATACGCAGTATTTT. It yields the protein CSAGDRGGSADTQYF.

The chain combines TRBV20-1 with TRBJ1-1; D gene unclear. Trimming took 1 base from V and 2 from J, leaving 8 bases between them. Germline CDR1 is DFQATT and CDR2 is SNEGSKA (reference sequence). The CDR3 contains 13 residues. The CDR3 spells CSARGSRNTEAFF. DNA for the CDR3: TGCAGTGCTAGAGGGTCCAGAAACACTGAAGCTTTCTTT.

This clonotype has only a few counts. This rearrangement joins TRBV7-9 to TRBJ1-1; D is perhaps TRBD1 (5 bases). The germline V gene has CDR1 SEHNR and CDR2 FQNEAQ (reference sequence). Deletions cut 3 bases from V and 11 bases from J, with 13 bases between. This CDR3 is 12 amino acids long. The CDR3 is CASSFVGGEAFF. In DNA form, the CDR3 reads TGTGCCAGCAGCTTCGTCGGGGGAGAGGCTTTCTTT.

The chain has TRBV20-1 and TRBJ1-6; TRBD1 aligns across 8 bases. V shed 6 bases and J 10 bases; nucleotides not matched to a gene: 8. The germline V gene has CDR1 DFQATT and CDR2 SNEGSKA (reference sequence). The CDR3 extends over 13 amino acids. In DNA form, the CDR3 reads TGCAGTGCCAAACAGGGGGTGAAGTCACCCCTCCACTTT. This gives the protein CSAKQGVKSPLHF.

This clonotype occurred once. The CDR3 loop reads CASSYSTGGLNQPQHF. The CDR3 DNA is TGTGCCAGCAGTTACTCGACAGGGGGCCTCAATCAGCCCCAGCATTTT. The gene calls are TRBV6-2 or TRBV6-3 and TRBJ1-5; TRBD1 matches at 10 bases. The CDR3 is made up of 16 amino acids. From germline, CDR1 is MNHEY and CDR2 SVGEGT. With V trimmed by 0 bases and J by 3 bases, 2 bases remained unmatched.

Notes on this clonotype: A much more abundant neighbour one base away suggests this may be a read error. The limits of the CDR3 on the DNA are not certain, so only TCRdb's listed CDR3 is given. The chain joins TRBV7-2 to TRBJ2-7. The CDR3 numbers 16 amino acids, ends counted. CDR1 SGHTA and CDR2 FQGNSA come from the germline V gene. CDR3 amino acids: CASSLVGGGSSYEQDF.

V gene TRBV4-2 combines with J gene TRBJ1-2; 12 bases align to TRBD1. This CDR3 spans 17 amino acids. Per the germline V gene, CDR1 is LGHNA and CDR2 is YNFKEQ. V lost 0 bases and J lost 5; bases outside the gene matches: 7. CDR3 in amino acids: CASSQDWDRGPPYGYTF. The CDR3 DNA sequence: TGTGCCAGCAGCCAAGATTGGGACAGGGGGCCGCCGTATGGCTACACCTTC.

The CDR3 DNA is TGCGCCAGCAGCCCAGGGGGATACTGTGGCTACACCTTC. It encodes CASSPGGYCGYTF. This chain joins TRBV4-3 and TRBJ1-2; 7 bases fit TRBD1. With V trimmed by 4 bases and J by 7 bases, 6 bases remained unmatched. The CDR3 contains 13 residues. Germline V lookup: CDR1 LGHNA, CDR2 YSLEER.

V is TRBV7-2 and J is TRBJ1-5; 7 bases are a match to TRBD1. V shed 5 bases and J 6 bases; nucleotides not matched to a gene: 7. CDR1 is SGHTA and CDR2 is FQGNSA in the germline V gene. The CDR3 has 14 amino acids. CDR3 amino acids: CASSPRQGPQPQHF. The DNA of the CDR3 is TGTGCCAGCAGCCCTCGACAGGGCCCTCAGCCCCAGCATTTT.

The chain recombines TRBV20-1 with TRBJ2-4; 7 nucleotides align to TRBD1. CDR1 and CDR2 (germline): DFQATT, SNEGSKA (reference sequence). After removal of 4 bases from V and 1 base from J, the junction contained 7 bases not matched to a gene. CDR3 length equals 15 residues. CDR3 DNA: TGCAGTGCTACCTCAGGGGGTTCGGCCAAAAACATTCAGTACTTC. Translation gives CSATSGGSAKNIQYF.

CDR3 protein: CASSRRGERGTEAFF. In DNA, the CDR3 is TGTGCCAGCAGCCGACGGGGAGAGCGGGGCACTGAAGCTTTCTTT. V usage is TRBV4-2 and J usage is TRBJ1-1; D unclear. Trimming shortened V by 4 bases and J by 4 bases, and 16 bases separated the two germline ends. This CDR3 has 15 residues. CDR1 is LGHNA, CDR2 YNFKEQ, per germline.

This clonotype was seen a few times. The chain has TRBV24-1 and TRBJ2-1; 9 bases are a match to TRBD1. The CDR3 is made up of 16 amino acids. Trimming removed 3 bases from V and 5 bases from J; junction bases left unmatched: 7. The germline CDR1 and CDR2 sequences are KGHDR and SFDVKD. In DNA, the CDR3 is TGTGCCACCAGTGATCCCGGGACAGGGCATGACAATGAGCAGTTCTTC. Translated, it gives CATSDPGTGHDNEQFF.

The chain links TRBV7-2 to TRBJ1-4; TRBD1 matches at 7 bases. This CDR3 is built from 14 residues. CDR1 and CDR2 from the germline V gene are SGHTA and FQGNSA. V trimming: 1 base; J trimming: 8 bases; junction bases outside the gene matches: 4. Here the CDR3 DNA reads TGTGCCAGCAGCTTAGGTGGGACAGCCGAAAAACTGTTTTTT. This translates into CASSLGGTAEKLFF. The whole variable domain, filled in from reference TRBV7-2 and TRBJ1-4, reads GAGVSQSPSNKVTEKGKDVELRCDPISGHTALYWYRQSLGQGLEFLIYFQGNSAPDKSGLPSDRFSAERTGGSVSTLTIQRTQQEDSAVYLCASSLGGTAEKLFFGSGTQLSVL.

In its sample, this clonotype was seen once. The J gene is TRBJ1-4, the V gene TRBV6-5; perhaps TRBD1 as D (6 bases). CDR1 is MNHEY and CDR2 is SVGAGI in the germline V gene. The length of the CDR3 is 15 residues. The V and J ends lost 6 bases and 8 bases respectively, with 19 bases between them. The CDR3 here is CASSPLRGSGEKLFF. The CDR3 nucleotides are TGTGCCAGCAGCCCTTTAAGGGGGAGTGGAGAAAAACTGTTTTTT.

This clonotype has a count of ten or more. The rearrangement joins TRBV20-1 to TRBJ1-2; no clear D gene. Per the germline V gene, CDR1 is DFQATT and CDR2 is SNEGSKA (reference sequence). The germline V and J ends were trimmed by 5 bases and 6 bases, with 1 base remaining between them. There are 8 residues in the CDR3. The CDR3 is CSADGYTF. The CDR3, as DNA: TGCAGTGCTGATGGCTACACCTTC.